The text below deals with one T cell receptor (beta chain). The data stem from a study of control samples from healthy donors and cancer patients. TCRdb's copy holds only in-frame clones and misses some; the assay was immunoSEQ multiplex PCR. The repertoire includes 150,000 to 160,000 clones, roughly 93% of them detected once, and around 2.5% sits in the top ten. The CDR3 spans 13 residues. The V and J ends lost 11 bases and 3 bases respectively, with 14 bases between them. The germline gives CDR1 LGHDT, CDR2 YNNKEL (reference sequence). The sample comprised blood. The V call is TRBV3-1 (or the pseudogene TRBV3-2), the J call TRBJ2-1; D gene ambiguous. The receptor was isolated from a man aged 45 to 65 in good health. The CDR3 here is CAASQQNYNEQFF. Written as DNA, the CDR3 is TGTGCCGCTTCTCAGCAGAACTACAATGAGCAGTTCTTC.